Listed below are T cell receptor beta chains from one sample, sequenced in a study of OX40 agonist ivuxolimab in advanced cancers. Sequencing was performed with immunoSEQ multiplex PCR; in TCRdb, only in-frame clones are kept and a portion is missing. The sample has under 40,000 clones; just under 80% are singletons. This specimen was CD4+ or CD8+ T cells sorted from blood, taken in a trial of the OX40 agonist ivuxolimab. These receptors were obtained from an adult with an advanced solid tumor such as melanoma, head and neck, liver or kidney cancer. CDR3s include the opening cysteine and the closing phenylalanine or tryptophan. A D gene is named only where the DNA matches it firmly. Rows give clone size only sometimes, using once, few, many, or a class for an expanded clone.

size,J,V,D,DNA,CDR3
.,TRBJ1-5,TRBV27,.,TGTGCCAGCAGGCCCCGGGGGAGCCCTATCAGCAATCAGCCCCAGCATTTT,CASRPRGSPISNQPQHF
.,TRBJ1-1,TRBV7-3,TRBD1,TGTGCCAGCAGCACGGGACAGACGATTAACACTGAAGCTTTCTTT,CASSTGQTINTEAFF
.,TRBJ1-4,TRBV7-9,.,TGTGCCAGCAGACCTACACCGGGTTCCGAAAAACTGTTTTTT,CASRPTPGSEKLFF
.,TRBJ2-5,TRBV4-1,TRBD1,TGCGCCAGCAGCCAAGACCAGCCGGGACAGGGGGCAAAGACCCAGTACTTC,CASSQDQPGQGAKTQYF
.,TRBJ2-1,TRBV6-1,TRBD1,TGTGCCAGCAGTGAAAGGACAGGGGGCATGGATGAGCAGTTCTTC,CASSERTGGMDEQFF
.,TRBJ2-1,TRBV7-2,.,TGTGCCAGCAGTTTCAGACCGGGGTTCCCGTTCTTC,CASSFRPGFPFF
.,TRBJ2-1,TRBV7-8,TRBD2,TGTGCCAGCAGCGCCTCGGGGGGTTCTAGCTTCTATGAGCAGTTCTTC,CASSASGGSSFYEQFF
.,TRBJ2-3,TRBV7-9,.,TGTGCCAGCAGCTTAGCGGCCCAGGGCCAGTATTTT,CASSLAAQGQYF
.,TRBJ2-1,TRBV7-2,.,TGTGCCAGCAGCCTACTCGGGAGTGAGCAGTTCTTC,CASSLLGSEQFF
.,TRBJ2-5,TRBV14,.,TGTGCCAGCAGCCAATTTGAGACCCAGTACTTC,CASSQFETQYF
.,TRBJ2-1,TRBV5-5,.,TGTGCCAGCAGTATCCGGGATGGTGAGCAGTTCTTC,CASSIRDGEQFF
.,TRBJ1-1,TRBV13,TRBD1,TGTGCCAGCAGTTCGACACAGGGGGTTGAAGCTTTCTTT,CASSSTQGVEAFF
.,TRBJ2-5,TRBV7-8,TRBD2,TGTGCCAGCAGCTTAGAGGTAGCGGGAGGGCAAGAGACCCAGTACTTC,CASSLEVAGGQETQYF
.,TRBJ2-7,TRBV6-5,TRBD2,TGTGCCAGCGGGCAAACCGGTAGCGGGACCGAGCAGTACTTC,CASGQTGSGTEQYF
.,TRBJ1-5,TRBV2,.,TGTGCCAGCAGTGTGCAGGGTAGCAATCAGCCCCAGCATTTT,CASSVQGSNQPQHF
.,TRBJ2-6,TRBV6-6,.,TGTGCCAGCAGACAGCCCGGGGCTGGGGCCAACGTCCTGACTTTC,CASRQPGAGANVLTF
.,TRBJ2-3,TRBV29-1,.,TGCAGCGTGGCGGGTGGGGGGGCGGCAGATACGCAGTATTTT,CSVAGGGAADTQYF
once,TRBJ2-2,TRBV5-1,TRBD1,TGCGCCAGCAGACAGGGGCCCAACACCGGGGAGCTGTTTTTT,CASRQGPNTGELFF
.,TRBJ2-3,TRBV9,.,TGTGCCAGCAGCGTGCAAGCGGGCACAGATACGCAGTATTTT,CASSVQAGTDTQYF
.,TRBJ2-3,TRBV7-2,TRBD2,TGTGCCAGCACCCTGGGACTAGCGGGAGATACGCAGTATTTT,CASTLGLAGDTQYF
.,TRBJ1-2,TRBV30,TRBD1,TGTGCCTGGAGTGCCCGAGGACAGGGGGCCTATGGCTACACCTTC,CAWSARGQGAYGYTF
.,TRBJ2-5,TRBV9,.,TGTGCCAGCAGCGTAGAGGTGGAGGGGGAGACCCAGTACTTC,CASSVEVEGETQYF
.,TRBJ1-2,TRBV18,.,TGTGCCAGCTCACCAGACGGGAACTATGGCTACACCTTC,CASSPDGNYGYTF
.,TRBJ2-1,TRBV29-1,.,TGCAGCGTTGTCTCACCGCCAACACAGGATGAGCAGTTCTTC,CSVVSPPTQDEQFF
.,TRBJ2-1,TRBV15,TRBD1,TGTGCCACCAGCAGCCGGGACAGGGGGGCCTACAATGAGCAGTTCTTC,CATSSRDRGAYNEQFF
.,TRBJ2-5,TRBV7-9,.,TGTGCCAGCAGCAGGGGGTCGTTTCTCCTCCAAGAGACCCAGTACTTC,CASSRGSFLLQETQYF
.,TRBJ2-7,TRBV6-5,TRBD1,TGTGCCAGCAGTTACTCGACCAGGGGGTCCTACGAGCAGTACTTC,CASSYSTRGSYEQYF
.,TRBJ1-4,TRBV9,.,TGTGCCAGCAGCCCCCAGACGGCATCTAATGAAAAACTGTTTTTT,CASSPQTASNEKLFF
once,TRBJ1-5,TRBV25-1,.,TGTGCCAGCAGTAACTGGGGTATACAGCCCCAGCATTTT,CASSNWGIQPQHF
once,TRBJ2-7,TRBV5-8,.,TGTGCCAGCAGCTCGTCGGCCTACGAGCAGTACTTC,CASSSSAYEQYF
.,TRBJ2-2,TRBV2,TRBD2,TGTGCCAGCAGCCTCGGGGGGGCCTACACCGGGGAGCTGTTTTTT,CASSLGGAYTGELFF
.,TRBJ2-4,TRBV15,TRBD2,TGTGCCACCAGCAGATCCTTCGGGGCTAGCGGGAACATTCAGTACTTC,CATSRSFGASGNIQYF
.,TRBJ2-1,TRBV19,.,TGTGCCAGTAGTGTCAAGGGTAGCACAGGCCATGAGCAGTTCTTC,CASSVKGSTGHEQFF
.,TRBJ2-7,TRBV28,TRBD2,TGTGCCAGCAGTTTATTGGGACTAGTTGGCGAGCAGTACTTC,CASSLLGLVGEQYF
few,TRBJ2-3,TRBV7-6,.,TGTGCCAGCAGCTTCTCCCCCCCAATACTATCTAGCACAGATACGCAGTATTTT,CASSFSPPILSSTDTQYF
.,TRBJ2-1,TRBV28,TRBD1,TGTGCCAGCAGCCAAGTACAGGGGCGGCAGTTCTTC,CASSQVQGRQFF
few,TRBJ1-1,TRBV6-5,TRBD1,TGTGCCAGCAGGCGGGACAGGGGACACACTGAAGCTTTCTTT,CASRRDRGHTEAFF
medium-sized,TRBJ1-2,TRBV30,.,TGTGCCTCTCCAGGGGTGACAGGTCTAGGGGGCTACACCTTC,CASPGVTGLGGYTF
few,TRBJ1-2,TRBV10-3,.,TGTGCCATCCGGGGTACGGGGGACTATGGCTACACCTTC,CAIRGTGDYGYTF
few,TRBJ1-1,TRBV6-6,.,TGTGCCAGCAGCAGCCACGGTGCCACTGAAGCTTTCTTT,CASSSHGATEAFF
.,TRBJ2-1,TRBV7-9,TRBD1,TGTGCCAGCAACTCGGGACAGGGGATCCGCGAGCAGTTCTTC,CASNSGQGIREQFF
.,TRBJ2-7,TRBV5-1,TRBD2,TGCGCCAGCACTCTCTCATCAGGGGCGGGGGGCCCCTCCTACGAGCAGTACTTC,CASTLSSGAGGPSYEQYF
.,TRBJ2-4,TRBV7-2,TRBD2,TGTGCCAGCAGCTTAGGTGGCGGGAGTTCGGCCAAAAACATTCAGTACTTC,CASSLGGGSSAKNIQYF
.,TRBJ2-5,TRBV28,.,TGTGCCAGCAGTCCCTCGGGGAAGGGCGGTTTACGGACCCAGTACTTC,CASSPSGKGGLRTQYF
once,TRBJ1-1,TRBV7-9,.,TGTGCCAGCAGCTCCGGGGCTGGCGCTGAAGCTTTCTTT,CASSSGAGAEAFF
.,TRBJ2-7,TRBV5-6,.,TGTGCCACCTTCGTCATAGGCAGGGTCCACGAGCAGTACTTC,CATFVIGRVHEQYF
.,TRBJ1-1,TRBV28,.,TGTGCCAGCAGCTCCGTACCCACTGAAGCTTTCTTT,CASSSVPTEAFF
.,TRBJ2-5,TRBV11-2,TRBD2,TGTGCCAGCAGCTCTAGCGGCTACCAAGAGACCCAGTACTTC,CASSSSGYQETQYF
once,TRBJ2-7,TRBV7-8,TRBD2,TGTGCCAGCAGCCCAACCCGAGCGGGAGGAACCTACGAGCAGTACTTC,CASSPTRAGGTYEQYF